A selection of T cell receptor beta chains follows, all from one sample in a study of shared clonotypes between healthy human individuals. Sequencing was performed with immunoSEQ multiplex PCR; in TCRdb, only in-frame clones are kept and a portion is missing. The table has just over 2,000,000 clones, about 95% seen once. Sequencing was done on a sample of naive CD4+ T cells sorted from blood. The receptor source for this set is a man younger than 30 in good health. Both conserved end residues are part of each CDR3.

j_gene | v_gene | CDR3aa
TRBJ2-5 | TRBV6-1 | CAFRDRGQETQYF
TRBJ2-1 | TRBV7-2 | CASSLRGPPGNEQFF
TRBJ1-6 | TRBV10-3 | CAISERSTGNSPLHF
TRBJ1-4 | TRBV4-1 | CASSQSLTGALYEKLFF
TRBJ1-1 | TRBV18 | CASSLALTGTLGAFF
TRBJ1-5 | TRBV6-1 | CASRPGPTGQPQHF
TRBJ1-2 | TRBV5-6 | CASSLRDSGDYGYTF
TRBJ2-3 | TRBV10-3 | CAISESTGADTQYF
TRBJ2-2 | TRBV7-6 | CASSLEWGATGELFF
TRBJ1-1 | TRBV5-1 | CASSLSGKNTEAFF
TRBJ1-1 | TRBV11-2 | CASSLTVEDRVDLAAFF
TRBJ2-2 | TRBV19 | CASSKIQEDTGELFF
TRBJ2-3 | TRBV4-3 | CASSQHIAGAGDTQYF
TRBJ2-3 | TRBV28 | CASSGSTDTQYF
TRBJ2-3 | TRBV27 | CASSLLNRGTDTQYF
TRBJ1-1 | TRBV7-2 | CASSSRTGWDTEAFF
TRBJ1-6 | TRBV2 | CASSEAGVVYSPLHF
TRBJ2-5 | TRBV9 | CASSVSGGETQYF
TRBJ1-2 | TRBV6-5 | CASSYSGRAGYGYTF
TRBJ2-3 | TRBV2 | CASSGQGADTQYF
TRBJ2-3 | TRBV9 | CASSVLGLAGAEADTQYF
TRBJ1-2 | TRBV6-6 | CASSYSAAGGYTF
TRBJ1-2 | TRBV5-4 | CASSAMGQGPLHGYTF
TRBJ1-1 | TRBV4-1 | CASSPAGGKTANTEAFF
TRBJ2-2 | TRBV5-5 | CASGRTGSHTGELFF
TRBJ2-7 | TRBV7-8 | CASSPLPGGPYEQYF
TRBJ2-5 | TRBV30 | CAWSESPRQYF
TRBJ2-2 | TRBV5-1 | CASSLVQGANTGELFF
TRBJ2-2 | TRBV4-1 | CASSQGQLANGELFF
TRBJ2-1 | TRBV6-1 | CASSERAGGAWNEQFF
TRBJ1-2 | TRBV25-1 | CASSAGQGYGYTF
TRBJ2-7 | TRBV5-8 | CASRSRTGRPKNTYEQYF
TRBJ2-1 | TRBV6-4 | CASSEARLPGQFF
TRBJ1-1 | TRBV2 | CASSEAPVLNTEAFF
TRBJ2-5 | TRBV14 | CASSQEAGLWETQYF
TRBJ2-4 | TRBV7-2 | CASRQENIQYF
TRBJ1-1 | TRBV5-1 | CASSLVPQGGTEAFF
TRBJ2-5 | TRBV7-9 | CASTQGWTTMETQYF
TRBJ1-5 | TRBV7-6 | CASSFQENQPQHF
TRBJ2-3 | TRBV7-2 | CASSLESGPGDTQYF
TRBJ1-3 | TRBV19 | CASSIGSGNTIYF
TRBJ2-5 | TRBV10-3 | CAINEGGDQETQYF
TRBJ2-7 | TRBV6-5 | CASSYSSIASEQYF
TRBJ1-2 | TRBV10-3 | CAITTNYGYTF
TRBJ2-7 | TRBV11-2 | CASSLHRTSGSSYEQYF
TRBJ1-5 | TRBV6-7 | CASSGDRGYESNQPQHF
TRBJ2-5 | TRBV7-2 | CASSGKGQWQETQYF
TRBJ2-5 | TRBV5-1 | CASSFGGLPEETQYF
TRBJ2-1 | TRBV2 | CASSDLYNEQFF
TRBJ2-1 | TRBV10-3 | CAISGSGLAGGSSYNEQFF
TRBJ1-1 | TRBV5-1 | CASSPWGGTEAFF
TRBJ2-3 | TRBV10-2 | CASSEVEAGALGSTDTQYF
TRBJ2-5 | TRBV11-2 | CASSQDWVTALQETQYF